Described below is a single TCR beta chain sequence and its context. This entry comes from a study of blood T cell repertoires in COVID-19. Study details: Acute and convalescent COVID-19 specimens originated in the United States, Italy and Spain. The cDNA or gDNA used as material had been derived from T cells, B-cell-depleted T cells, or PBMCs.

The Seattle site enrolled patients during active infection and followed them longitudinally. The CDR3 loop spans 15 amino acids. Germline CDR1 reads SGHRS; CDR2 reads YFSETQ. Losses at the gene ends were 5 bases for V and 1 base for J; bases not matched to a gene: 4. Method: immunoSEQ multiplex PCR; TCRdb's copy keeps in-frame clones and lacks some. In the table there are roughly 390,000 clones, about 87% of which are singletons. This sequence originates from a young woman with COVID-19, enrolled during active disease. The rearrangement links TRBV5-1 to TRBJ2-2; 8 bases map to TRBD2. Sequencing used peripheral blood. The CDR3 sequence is CASSNLAGNTGELFF. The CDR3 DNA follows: TGCGCCAGCAGTAATCTAGCGGGGAACACCGGGGAGCTGTTTTTT.